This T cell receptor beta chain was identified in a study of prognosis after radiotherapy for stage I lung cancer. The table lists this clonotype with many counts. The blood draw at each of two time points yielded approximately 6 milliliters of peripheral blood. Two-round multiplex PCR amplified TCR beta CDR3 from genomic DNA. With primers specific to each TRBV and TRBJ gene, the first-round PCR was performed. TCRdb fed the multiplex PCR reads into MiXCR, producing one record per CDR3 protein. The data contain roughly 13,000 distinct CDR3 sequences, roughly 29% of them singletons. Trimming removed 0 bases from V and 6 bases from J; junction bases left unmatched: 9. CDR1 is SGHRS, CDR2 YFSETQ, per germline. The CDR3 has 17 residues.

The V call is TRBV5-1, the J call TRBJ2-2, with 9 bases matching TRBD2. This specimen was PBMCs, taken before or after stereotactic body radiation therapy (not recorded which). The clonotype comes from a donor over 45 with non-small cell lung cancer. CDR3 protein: CASSLVSVAGDAGELFF. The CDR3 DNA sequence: TGCGCCAGCAGCTTGGTGTCCGTAGCGGGAGATGCCGGGGAGCTGTTTTTT.